The TCR beta chain described here comes from a study of T cells in Graves' hyperthyroidism and ophthalmopathy. To note about this clonotype: What it binds is not known.

Study findings and constraints: Stable hyperthyroidism and ophthalmopathy were separated using 13 V-J signatures.

This CDR3 is 14 amino acids long. Germline V gene lookup returns CDR1 LGHDT and CDR2 YNNKEL (reference sequence). The V segment lost 4 bases and the J segment 3 bases; nucleotides outside the gene matches: 4. Amplified TCR beta CDR3 regions came from RNA transcripts. First-round RT-PCR targeting the TCR CDR3 was performed with the HTBI primer set. TCRdb redid the calling of the multiplex PCR reads with MiXCR, one entry per CDR3 protein. Among 550,000 to 800,000 distinct CDR3 sequences listed, roughly 17% were seen once. Sequencing input: blood. The J gene is TRBJ2-7, the V gene TRBV3-1; 9 positions match TRBD2. The sequence was collected from a man between 50 and 59 years old with Graves' hyperthyroidism. CDR3 DNA sequence: TGTGCCAGCAGCCCGAATAGCGGGGGCTACGAGCAGTACTTC. It encodes CASSPNSGGYEQYF.